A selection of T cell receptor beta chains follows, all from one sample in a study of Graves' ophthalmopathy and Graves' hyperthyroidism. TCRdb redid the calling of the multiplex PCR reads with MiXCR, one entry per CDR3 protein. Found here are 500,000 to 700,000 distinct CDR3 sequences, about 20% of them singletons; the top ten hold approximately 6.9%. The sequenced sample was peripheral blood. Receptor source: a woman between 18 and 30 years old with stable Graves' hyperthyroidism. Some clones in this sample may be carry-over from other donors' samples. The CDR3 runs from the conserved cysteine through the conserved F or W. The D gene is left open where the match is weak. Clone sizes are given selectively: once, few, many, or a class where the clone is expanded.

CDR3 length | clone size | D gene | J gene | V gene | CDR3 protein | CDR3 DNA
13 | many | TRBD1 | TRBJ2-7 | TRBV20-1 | CSAPGQGAYEQYF | TGCAGTGCTCCGGGACAGGGAGCCTACGAGCAGTACTTC
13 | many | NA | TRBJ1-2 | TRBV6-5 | CASNMLGGSGYTF | TGTGCCAGCAACATGCTCGGGGGAAGTGGCTACACCTTC
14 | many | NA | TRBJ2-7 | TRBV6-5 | CASSFLGTSYEQYF | TGTGCCAGCAGTTTCCTCGGGACCTCCTACGAGCAGTACTTC
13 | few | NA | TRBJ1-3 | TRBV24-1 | CATSAGGGNTIYF | TGTGCCACCAGTGCTGGGGGTGGAAACACCATATATTTT
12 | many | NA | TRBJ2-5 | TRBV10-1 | CASSDFPETQYF | TGCGCCAGCAGTGACTTCCCGGAGACCCAGTACTTC
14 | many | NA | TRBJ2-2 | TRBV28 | CASIPSAETGELFF | TGTGCCAGCATCCCTAGCGCGGAGACCGGGGAGCTGTTTTTT
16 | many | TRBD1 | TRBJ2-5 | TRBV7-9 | CASSFPYDREGETQYF | TGTGCCAGCAGCTTTCCATATGACAGGGAAGGGGAGACCCAGTACTTC
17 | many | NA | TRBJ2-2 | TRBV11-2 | CASSLDRIGLDTGELFF | TGTGCCAGCAGCTTAGATCGTATAGGTCTGGACACCGGGGAGCTGTTTTTT
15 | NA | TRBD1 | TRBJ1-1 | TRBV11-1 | CASSHLGTGGTEAFF | TGTGCCAGCAGCCATTTGGGGACAGGGGGCACTGAAGCTTTCTTT
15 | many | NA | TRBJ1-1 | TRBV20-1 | CSARPIGQPRTEAFF | TGCAGTGCTAGGCCGATAGGACAGCCCAGGACTGAAGCTTTCTTT
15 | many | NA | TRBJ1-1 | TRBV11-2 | CASSLRGNMNTEAFF | TGTGCCAGCAGCTTAAGGGGCAACATGAACACTGAAGCTTTCTTT
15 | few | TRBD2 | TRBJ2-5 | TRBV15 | CATSGRLAGAETQYF | TGTGCCACCAGCGGCAGACTAGCGGGGGCGGAGACCCAGTACTTC
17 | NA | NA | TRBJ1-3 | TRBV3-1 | CASSQDSPVISGNTIYF | TGTGCCAGCAGCCAAGATTCCCCGGTTATCTCTGGAAACACCATATATTTT
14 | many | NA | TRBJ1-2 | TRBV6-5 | CASSYSHNGAGYTF | TGTGCCAGCAGTTACTCGCATAACGGGGCTGGCTACACCTTC
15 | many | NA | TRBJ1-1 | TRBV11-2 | CASRPAGGRNTEAFF | TGTGCCAGCAGACCCGCCGGGGGTCGGAACACTGAAGCTTTCTTT
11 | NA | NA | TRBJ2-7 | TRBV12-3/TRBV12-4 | CASSLAAEQYF | TGTGCCAGCTCCCTGGCTGCCGAGCAGTACTTC
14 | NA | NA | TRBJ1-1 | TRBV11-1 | CASSFIGVGTEAFF | TGTGCCAGCAGCTTTATCGGGGTTGGGACTGAAGCTTTCTTT
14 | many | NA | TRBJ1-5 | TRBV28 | CASTGNVGDQPQHF | TGTGCCAGCACCGGCAATGTGGGGGATCAGCCCCAGCATTTT
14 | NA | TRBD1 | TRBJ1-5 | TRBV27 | CASSLTGNHQPQHF | TGTGCCAGCAGCCTGACAGGGAACCATCAGCCCCAGCATTTT
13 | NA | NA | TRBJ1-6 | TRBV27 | CASSGLVNSPLHF | TGTGCCAGCTCAGGACTTGTTAATTCACCCCTCCACTTT
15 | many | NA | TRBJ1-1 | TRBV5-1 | CASSQSIGLATEAFF | TGCGCCAGCAGCCAAAGCATCGGTCTGGCCACTGAAGCTTTCTTT
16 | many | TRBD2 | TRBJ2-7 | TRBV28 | CASSVKLAGAFWEQYF | TGTGCCAGCAGTGTTAAACTAGCGGGGGCCTTCTGGGAGCAGTACTTC
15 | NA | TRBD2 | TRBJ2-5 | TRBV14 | CASSQGGLAGLSQYF | TGTGCCAGCAGCCAAGGCGGGCTAGCGGGGTTGTCCCAGTACTTC
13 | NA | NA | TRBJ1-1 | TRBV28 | CASSTGADTEAFF | TGTGCCAGCAGTACCGGTGCGGACACTGAAGCTTTCTTT